This T cell receptor (beta chain) appears in the sequencing data of a study of PD-L1 blockade in urothelial cancer (TCRdb year 2017). For the wider study: All patients started therapy at some point between 2014 and 2016 and received atezolizumab 1,200 mg intravenously every 3 weeks. About 85% of the 29 patients were males with bladder-origin urothelial cancer, and about 60% of the roughly 29 reported a prior smoking history. An ECOG performance status of 0 or 1 was recorded for the patients, and 0 to 3 prior chemotherapy regimens had been received by the patients. Blood samples were analyzed 3 weeks after the start of treatment (second dose) and 6 weeks after the start of treatment. Blood samples yielded a median of roughly 150,000 T cells and tens of thousands of unique TCRs, with median clonality 0.080. Somatic, immune and clinical correlates of response to PD-L1 blockade with atezolizumab in urothelial cancer were the focus of an exploratory multi-omic analysis. TCR sequencing covered pretreatment tumor samples and matched, serially collected peripheral blood taken before and after atezolizumab treatment. Durable clinical benefit was defined as progression-free survival longer than 6 months, and TCR features were also tested against progression-free and overall survival. In the same patients who had TCR sequencing, pretreatment tumors also underwent whole exome sequencing and RNA sequencing. Nine patients achieved durable clinical benefit and approximately 20 did not. Pretreatment blood TCR-seq was available for 27 to 30 patients, at least one posttreatment blood collection was obtained for about 25 patients, and tumor TCR-seq was available for about 25 patients. The paper's findings and limits, for the study overall: Because the sample size was small (n of about 27) and many of the analyses were exploratory, the results are meant to be hypothesis-generating. Improved progression-free and overall survival was found to be associated with pretreatment peripheral blood TCR clonality below the median. Greater expansion of tumor-associated TCR clones in peripheral blood 3 weeks after the start of treatment was observed in patients with durable benefit (n of about 21, p = 0.022).

For this clone: The antigen this receptor binds is unknown. Per-base qualities were not stored, and no clone one base away is much larger.

Measured from the cysteine to the phenylalanine, the CDR3 is 12 residues long. Just CDR3 DNA is preserved here, 36 bases in frame from base 1. Via the germline V gene, CDR1 is SQVTM and CDR2 ANQGSEA. V is pruned by 2 bases and J by 7 bases, leaving 4 bases of the junction without a gene match. Synthetic TCR analog templates were spiked into each PCR to estimate absolute template abundance from read counts. Using the immunoSEQ assay, TCRbeta CDR3 regions were amplified from genomic DNA with bias-controlled V and J gene primers. Sequencing of rearranged TCRbeta segments was performed at approximately 20X coverage. From the authors' description of their analysis: Sequencing errors were corrected by clustering, and CDR3s were annotated against IMGT so that V, D and J genes could be assigned. Out-of-frame and stop-codon sequences were excluded, and only productive TCRbeta rearrangements were used in downstream analyses. To compute clonality, Shannon entropy was normalized by the log of the number of unique productive sequences and then subtracted from one. Fisher's exact test with Benjamini-Hochberg correction, at a threshold of adjusted p below 0.01, was used to find clones that differed between time points or between blood and tumor. TCRdb took this table from immuneACCESS and kept in-frame rearrangements with V and J called. Such tables lack part of the clones; where checked against another copy, unresolved V genes explain under half of the gap, and the rest is unexplained. V, J and clone size were drawn from that table, and D and trimming were deduced from the DNA. The sample records around 130,000 clones, less than 85% of which are singletons. The ten most abundant clones make up under 3.5% of the sample.

Read against the paper, the sample's time point label means: pretreatment peripheral blood. The cohort included 25 to 30 patients with locally advanced or metastatic urothelial carcinoma who were treated at Memorial Sloan Kettering on a trial protocol. Peripheral blood mononuclear cells were collected pretreatment and during treatment, with between 1 and 8 total time points per patient. The Qiagen DNeasy Blood extraction kit was used to purify genomic DNA from total PBMCs and tumor samples. PBMCs were collected pretreatment and during treatment and were isolated and stored as previously described. This clonotype was obtained from a man aged 45 to 65 with urothelial cancer. The input for sequencing was PBMCs, taken around atezolizumab (anti-PD-L1) treatment. The chain employs TRBV29-1 and TRBJ2-7, with 8 bases matching TRBD1. The DNA sequence is given as TGCAGCGTTGAAACAGGGGGTGAAGAGCAGTACTTC. Translation gives CSVETGGEEQYF.